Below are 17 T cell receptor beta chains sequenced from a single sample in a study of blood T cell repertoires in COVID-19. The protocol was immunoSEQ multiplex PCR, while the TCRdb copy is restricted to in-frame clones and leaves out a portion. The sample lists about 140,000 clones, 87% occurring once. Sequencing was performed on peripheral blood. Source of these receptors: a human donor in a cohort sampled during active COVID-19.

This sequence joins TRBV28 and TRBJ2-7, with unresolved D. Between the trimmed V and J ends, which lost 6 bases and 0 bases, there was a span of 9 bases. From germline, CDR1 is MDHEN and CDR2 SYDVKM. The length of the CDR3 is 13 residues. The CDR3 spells CASSDISSYEQYF. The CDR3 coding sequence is TGTGCCAGCAGCGACATTAGCTCCTACGAGCAGTACTTC.

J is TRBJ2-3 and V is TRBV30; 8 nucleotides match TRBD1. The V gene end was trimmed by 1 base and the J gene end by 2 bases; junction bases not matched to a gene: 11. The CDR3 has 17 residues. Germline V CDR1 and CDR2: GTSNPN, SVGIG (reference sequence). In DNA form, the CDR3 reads TGTGCCTGGAGTGACATCAGGGGGCGAGAGAACACAGATACGCAGTATTTT. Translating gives CAWSDIRGRENTDTQYF.

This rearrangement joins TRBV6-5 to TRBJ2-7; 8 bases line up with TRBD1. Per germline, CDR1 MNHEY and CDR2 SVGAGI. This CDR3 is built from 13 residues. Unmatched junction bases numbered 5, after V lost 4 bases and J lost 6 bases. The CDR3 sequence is CASSSRTGSEQYF. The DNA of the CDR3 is TGTGCCAGCAGTTCGAGGACAGGGTCCGAGCAGTACTTC.

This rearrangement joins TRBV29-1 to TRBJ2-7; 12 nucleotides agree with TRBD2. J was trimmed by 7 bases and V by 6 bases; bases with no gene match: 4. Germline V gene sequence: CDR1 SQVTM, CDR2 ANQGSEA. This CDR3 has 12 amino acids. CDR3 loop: CSVPGLAGEQYF. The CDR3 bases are TGCAGCGTCCCGGGACTAGCGGGTGAGCAGTACTTC.

CDR3 protein: CASSPSGQGANYGYTF. Here the CDR3 DNA reads TGTGCCAGCTCCCCGTCGGGACAGGGGGCTAACTATGGCTACACCTTC. This sequence joins TRBV18 and TRBJ1-2; 11 bases line up with TRBD1. The CDR3 has 16 amino acids. J lost 0 bases, V lost 6 bases, and 6 bases had no gene match. Per the germline V gene, CDR1 is KGHSH and CDR2 is LQKENI.

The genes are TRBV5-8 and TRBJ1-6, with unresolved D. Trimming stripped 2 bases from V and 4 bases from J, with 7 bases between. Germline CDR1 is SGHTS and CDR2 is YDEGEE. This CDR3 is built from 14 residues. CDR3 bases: TGTGCCAGCAGCTTCAGCGGTTATAATTCACCCCTCCACTTT. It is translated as CASSFSGYNSPLHF.

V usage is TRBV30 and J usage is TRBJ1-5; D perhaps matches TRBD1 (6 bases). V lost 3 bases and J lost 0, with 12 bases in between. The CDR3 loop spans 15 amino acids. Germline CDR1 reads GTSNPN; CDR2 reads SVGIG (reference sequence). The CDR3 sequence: CAWSGTRTSNQPQHF. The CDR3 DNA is TGTGCCTGGAGCGGGACAAGGACTAGCAATCAGCCCCAGCATTTT.

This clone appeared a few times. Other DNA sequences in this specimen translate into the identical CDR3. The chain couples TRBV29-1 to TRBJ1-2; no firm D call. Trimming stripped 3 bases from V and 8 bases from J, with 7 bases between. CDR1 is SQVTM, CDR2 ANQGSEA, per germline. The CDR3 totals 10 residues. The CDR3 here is CSVEGGGYTF. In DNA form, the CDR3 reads TGCAGCGTTGAGGGAGGGGGCTACACCTTC.

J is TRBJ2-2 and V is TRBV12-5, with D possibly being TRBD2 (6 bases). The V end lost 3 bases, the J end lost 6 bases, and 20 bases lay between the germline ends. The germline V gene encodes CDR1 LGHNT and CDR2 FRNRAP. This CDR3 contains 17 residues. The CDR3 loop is CASGLPQIERAPGELFF. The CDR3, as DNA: TGTGCTAGTGGTTTACCCCAAATCGAGCGGGCCCCCGGGGAGCTGTTTTTT.

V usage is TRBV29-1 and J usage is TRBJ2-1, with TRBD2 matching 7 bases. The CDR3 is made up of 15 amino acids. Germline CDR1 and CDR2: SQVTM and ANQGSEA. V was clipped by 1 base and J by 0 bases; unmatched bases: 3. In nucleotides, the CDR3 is TGCAGCGTTGAAGGGCTAGCGGACTCCTACAATGAGCAGTTCTTC. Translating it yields CSVEGLADSYNEQFF.

CDR3 DNA: TGTGCCAGTAGTATATGGCAGGGTTCGGGCAATCAGCCCCAGCATTTT. Translation gives CASSIWQGSGNQPQHF. The chain is built from TRBV19 and TRBJ1-5; D possibly corresponds to TRBD1 (5 bases). This CDR3 region has 16 residues. V lost 2 bases, J lost 2 bases, and 13 bases lay in between. Germline assignment: CDR1 LNHDA and CDR2 SQIVND (reference sequence).

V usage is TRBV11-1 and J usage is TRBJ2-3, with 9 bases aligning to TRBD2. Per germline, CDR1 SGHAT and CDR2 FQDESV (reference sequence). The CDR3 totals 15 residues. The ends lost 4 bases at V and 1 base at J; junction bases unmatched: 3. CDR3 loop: CASSSLAGRTDTQYF. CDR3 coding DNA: TGTGCCAGCAGCTCACTAGCGGGCCGCACAGATACGCAGTATTTT.

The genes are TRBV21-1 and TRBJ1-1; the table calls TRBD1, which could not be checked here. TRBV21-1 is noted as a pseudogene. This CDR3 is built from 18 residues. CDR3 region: CASSTRTGSRWVNTEAFF. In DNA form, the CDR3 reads TGTGCCAGCAGCACTAGGACAGGGTCCCGCTGGGTGAACACTGAAGCTTTCTTT.

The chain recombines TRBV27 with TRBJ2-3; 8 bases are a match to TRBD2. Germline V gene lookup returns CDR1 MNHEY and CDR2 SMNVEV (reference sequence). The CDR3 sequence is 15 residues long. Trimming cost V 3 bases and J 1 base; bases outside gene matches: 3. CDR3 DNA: TGTGCCAGCAGTTTCGAGACTAGCGGCACAGATACGCAGTATTTT. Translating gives CASSFETSGTDTQYF.

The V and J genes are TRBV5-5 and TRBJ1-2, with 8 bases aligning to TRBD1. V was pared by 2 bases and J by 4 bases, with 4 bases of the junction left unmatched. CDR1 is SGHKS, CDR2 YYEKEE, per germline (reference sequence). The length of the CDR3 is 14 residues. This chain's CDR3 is CASSLWTGTYGYTF. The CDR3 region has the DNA TGTGCCAGCAGCTTATGGACAGGGACCTATGGCTACACCTTC.

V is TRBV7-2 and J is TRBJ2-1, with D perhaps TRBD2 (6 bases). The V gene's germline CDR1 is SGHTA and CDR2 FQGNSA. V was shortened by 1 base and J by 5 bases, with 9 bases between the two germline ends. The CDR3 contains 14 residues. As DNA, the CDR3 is TGTGCCAGCAGCTTAGAACTAGCCGACAATGAGCAGTTCTTC. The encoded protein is CASSLELADNEQFF.

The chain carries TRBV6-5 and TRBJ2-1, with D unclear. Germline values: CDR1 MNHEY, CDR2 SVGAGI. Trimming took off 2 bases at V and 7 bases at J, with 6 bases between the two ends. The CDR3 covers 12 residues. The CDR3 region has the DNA TGTGCCAGCAGTTACCTCGGGAATGAGCAGTTCTTC. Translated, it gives CASSYLGNEQFF.